This T cell receptor beta chain was profiled in a study of PD-1 blockade in classical Hodgkin lymphoma. V lost 4 bases to trimming and J lost 3 bases; unmatched junction nucleotides: 6. This CDR3 contains 17 residues. CDR1 and CDR2 (germline): MNHEY, SMNVEV (reference sequence). Time point described: cycle 4 day 1 (C4D1), after around six weeks of nivolumab. Autologous stem cell transplantation was followed by relapse in every patient, and brentuximab vedotin exposure varied. TCRdb's copy holds only in-frame clones and misses some; the assay was immunoSEQ multiplex PCR. The sample has roughly 52,000 clones, about 89% seen once; the top ten hold roughly 7%.

This clonotype originated in a human donor with classical Hodgkin lymphoma. The chain couples TRBV27 to TRBJ2-6; 10 nucleotides match TRBD1. The sequences come from peripheral blood mononuclear cells (PBMCs), collected before the fourth cycle of nivolumab. CDR3 nucleotide sequence: TGTGCCAGCAGTTCATGGACAGGGGGATTTGGGGCCAACGTCCTGACTTTC. It specifies CASSSWTGGFGANVLTF.